One sample yielded the 15 T cell receptor beta chains listed below, sequenced in a study of identical twins. One entry per CDR3 protein results from TCRdb running MiXCR on the 5' RACE reads. The sample shows about 520,000 distinct CDR3 sequences, 20% to 25% of them seen only once. These same data were also listed under a study on T cells expressing NK-cell markers.

Sequences were obtained from CD4+ T cells sorted from blood. These receptors were taken from a woman aged 18 to 35 in good health.

This chain connects TRBV7-9 to TRBJ2-5; TRBD2 matches at 9 bases. Germline CDR1 reads SEHNR; CDR2 reads FQNEAQ (reference sequence). V lost 0 bases to trimming and J lost 3 bases; unmatched junction nucleotides: 2. The CDR3 sequence is 15 residues long. The CDR3, as DNA: TGTGCCAGCAGCTTAGCGCGGGAGGGTGAAGAGACCCAGTACTTC. Translating gives CASSLAREGEETQYF.

This clonotype was found a few times. The chain recombines TRBV10-3 with TRBJ2-3; 10 bases align to TRBD2. The CDR3 has 18 residues. J was trimmed by 0 bases and V by 0 bases; bases with no gene match: 6. CDR1 and CDR2 from the germline V gene are ENHRY and SYGVKD. In DNA, the CDR3 is TGTGCCATCAGTGAGTCACTAGCGGGGAGAACTAGCACAGATACGCAGTATTTT. This codes for CAISESLAGRTSTDTQYF.

This clonotype has a handful of counts. V usage is TRBV29-1 and J usage is TRBJ2-3, with D hard to call. The CDR3 spans 16 residues. In germline, CDR1 is SQVTM, CDR2 ANQGSEA. Trimming took off 3 bases at V and 0 bases at J, with 16 bases between the two ends. The CDR3 coding sequence is TGCAGCGTTGATCTGATGAAAGCACGTAGCACAGATACGCAGTATTTT. It codes for CSVDLMKARSTDTQYF.

The chain links TRBV4-3 to TRBJ2-7, with TRBD2 identical over 8 bases. CDR3 length equals 14 residues. The germline gives CDR1 LGHNA, CDR2 YSLEER. V shed 5 bases, J shed 7 bases, and the junction held 10 bases outside the gene matches. The CDR3 nucleotides read TGCGCCAGCAGCGAGCGCGAAGCGGGAGATGAGCAGTACTTC. Translating it yields CASSEREAGDEQYF.

The chain uses TRBV10-1 and TRBJ2-3; 7 bases match TRBD2. The CDR3 extends over 15 amino acids. V lost 5 bases and J lost 1; bases outside the gene matches: 6. Per germline, CDR1 WNHNN and CDR2 SYGVQD (reference sequence). The CDR3 DNA sequence: TGCGCCAGCAGTCCAGACAGCGGGGGCACAGATACGCAGTATTTT. It translates to CASSPDSGGTDTQYF.

CDR3 nucleotide sequence: TGCAGTGCTAGTACGGATTACGAGCAGTACTTC. It is translated as CSASTDYEQYF. The chain is built from TRBV20-1 and TRBJ2-7; D not certain. V dropped 3 bases and J dropped 4 bases, with 7 bases sitting between them. CDR3 size: 11 residues. Germline V gene data show CDR1 as DFQATT and CDR2 as SNEGSKA (reference sequence).

The chain couples TRBV6-2 or TRBV6-3 to TRBJ2-2; no clear D. Trimming removed 6 bases from V and 1 base from J, with 6 bases in between. This CDR3 is built from 13 residues. CDR1 is MNHEY, CDR2 SVGEGT, per germline. CDR3 in amino acids: CASRFRNTGELFF. As DNA, the CDR3 is TGTGCCAGCAGATTCAGGAACACCGGGGAGCTGTTTTTT.

The V call is TRBV2, the J call TRBJ2-3; 7 nucleotides align to TRBD1. V was clipped by 7 bases and J by 0 bases; unmatched bases: 4. The V gene's germline CDR1 is SNHLY and CDR2 FYNNEI. The CDR3 extends over 14 amino acids. The CDR3 here is CASKPGQSTDTQYF. The CDR3 DNA is TGTGCCAGCAAGCCGGGACAGAGCACAGATACGCAGTATTTT.

A few counts support this clonotype. The chain employs TRBV4-3 and TRBJ2-1; D may be TRBD2 (6 bases). The CDR3 contains 16 residues. The ends were cut back, 2 bases at V and 3 bases at J, with 14 bases in the middle. Germline lookup yields CDR1 LGHNA and CDR2 YSLEER. Here the CDR3 reads CASSQTFGRGYNEQFF. CDR3 coding DNA: TGCGCCAGCAGCCAAACTTTCGGGAGAGGCTACAATGAGCAGTTCTTC.

The rearrangement links TRBV12-3 or TRBV12-4 to TRBJ2-3; D might be TRBD2 (6 bases). The CDR3 is 15 residues long. Trimming shortened V by 4 bases and J by 6 bases, and 17 bases separated the two germline ends. The DNA for the CDR3 is TGTGCCAGCAGTTCGCCTGCGGGGATGGTGGATACGCAGTATTTT. This translates into CASSSPAGMVDTQYF.

The chain joins TRBV5-5 to TRBJ2-5; 7 bases align to TRBD1. The germline gives CDR1 SGHKS, CDR2 YYEKEE (reference sequence). Germline trimming cut 6 bases from V and 4 bases from J; bases unmatched to any gene: 9. The CDR3 is 14 amino acids. The CDR3 region has the DNA TGTGCCAGCACAACGGGACAGACAAGAGAGACCCAGTACTTC. Its protein is CASTTGQTRETQYF.

The chain is built from TRBV29-1 and TRBJ1-2; perhaps TRBD1 as D (6 bases). The CDR3 is 13 amino acids. Trimming cost V 7 bases and J 0 bases, with 12 bases left between them. The germline gives CDR1 SQVTM, CDR2 ANQGSEA. CDR3 bases: TGCAGCGGATTGACAGGATCTAACTATGGCTACACCTTC. This encodes CSGLTGSNYGYTF. Combining the CDR3 with reference TRBV29-1 and TRBJ1-2 gives the whole variable domain SAVISQKPSRDICQRGTSLTIQCQVDSQVTMMFWYRQQPGQSLTLIATANQGSEATYESGFVIDKFPISRPNLTFSTLTVSNMSPEDSSIYLCSGLTGSNYGYTFGSGTRLTVV.

This clonotype was counted between two and nine times. The chain carries TRBV6-5 and TRBJ2-2; weak D call: TRBD2 (5 bases). The CDR3 length is 14 residues. Germline CDR1 reads MNHEY; CDR2 reads SVGAGI. Trimming stripped 6 bases from V and 6 bases from J, with 14 bases between. The CDR3: CASRSARTPGELFF. CDR3 sequence (DNA): TGTGCCAGCAGATCTGCGAGGACTCCCGGGGAGCTGTTTTTT.

This clonotype was found many times. The chain is built from TRBV5-1 and TRBJ2-1; no reliable D call. V lost 2 bases, J lost 8 bases, and 8 bases lay in between. Germline V lookup: CDR1 SGHRS, CDR2 YFSETQ. This CDR3 is 12 amino acids long. The CDR3 DNA sequence: TGCGCCAGCAGCTTAGGTGAGGATGAGCAGTTCTTC. This gives the protein CASSLGEDEQFF.

This clonotype has more than one count but fewer than ten. The chain is built from TRBV9 and TRBJ2-4; TRBD2 matches 7 bases. J gave up 7 bases and V 7 bases, and 20 bases lay outside the gene matches. The CDR3 totals 17 residues. Germline lookup yields CDR1 SGDLS and CDR2 YYNGEE. The CDR3 spells CASRRVDSRMGGNIQYF. The CDR3, as DNA: TGTGCCAGCCGGCGGGTGGACTCAAGGATGGGAGGGAACATTCAGTACTTC.